This entry concerns a single T cell receptor beta chain. Its antigen is not identified. This record comes from a study of OX40 agonist ivuxolimab in advanced cancers. Study-wide findings and caveats: Average numbers of expanded clones were greater in CD8+ T cells than in CD4+.

The repertoire was sequenced with immunoSEQ multiplex PCR; TCRdb's copy has only in-frame clones and lacks some. The table shows some 150,000 clones, with approximately 90% occurring only once. V lost 10 bases to trimming and J lost 5 bases, with 15 bases between them. Looked up from germline, CDR1 is LNHNV and CDR2 is YYDKDF (reference sequence). The CDR3 has 13 amino acids. The sequencing used CD4+ or CD8+ T cells sorted from blood, collected in a trial of the OX40 agonist ivuxolimab. This rearrangement joins TRBV15 to TRBJ1-5, with D hard to call. The receptor's source is an adult with an advanced solid tumor such as melanoma, head and neck, liver or kidney cancer. This chain's CDR3 is CAIGLEGYQPQHF. CDR3 sequence (DNA): TGTGCCATTGGACTGGAGGGTTATCAGCCCCAGCATTTT.